The present TCR beta chain was sequenced within a study of shared clonotypes between healthy human individuals. Per the study methods: ImmunoSEQ output lacked quality scores and full-length reads, limiting matched filtering. Libraries were prepared by immunoSEQ multiplex PCR; TCRdb keeps only in-frame clonotypes and omits some of them. V, J and clone size are taken as reported in that table, and D and trimming were inferred from the DNA itself. The repertoire holds 2 million to 3 million clones, with approximately 93% as singletons. This clone appeared once. What it recognizes is unknown. The germline gives CDR1 SGHDT, CDR2 YYEEEE. The V gene end was trimmed by 5 bases and the J gene end by 0 bases; junction bases not matched to a gene: 3. The CDR3 extends over 14 amino acids. Study-level points and caveats: Exclusively blood specimens were collected; tissue repertoires likely differ. Generation probabilities of non-shared clonotypes were lower (relative to those shared by all four donors). An expected dependence of interdonor clonotype sharing on sequencing depth was noted.

This clonotype originated in a man between 18 and 29 years old in good health. Some clones in this sample may be carry-over from other donors' samples. The chain combines TRBV5-6 with TRBJ2-3; TRBD1 agrees at 7 bases. Sequencing input: naive CD4+ T cells from PBMCs. Subset described: CD45RA+ positively selected. Here the CDR3 reads CASRAGGSTDTQYF. CDR3 nucleotides: TGTGCCAGCAGGGCAGGGGGAAGCACAGATACGCAGTATTTT. Using reference TRBV5-6 and TRBJ2-3 for the parts outside the CDR3, the full variable domain is DAGVTQSPTHLIKTRGQQVTLRCSPKSGHDTVSWYQQALGQGPQFIFQYYEEEERQRGNFPDRFSGHQFPNYSSELNVNALLLGDSALYLCASRAGGSTDTQYFGPGTRLTVL.